This is a list of T cell receptor beta chains from one sample in a study of shared clonotypes between healthy human individuals. Method: immunoSEQ multiplex PCR; TCRdb's copy keeps in-frame clones and lacks some. In the table there are about 2.5 million clones, about 90% of which are singletons. The sample was naive CD4+ T cells from PBMCs. These receptors all stem from a man between 18 and 29 years old in good health. Some clones in this sample may be carry-over from other donors' samples. Both conserved end residues are part of each CDR3. The order of the fields is V gene, D gene, J gene, clone size, CDR3 protein, CDR3 DNA. A D gene is named only where the DNA matches it firmly. Expanded clones are given a class, and other clones once, few, many or no size at all.

TRBV4-3	TRBD2	TRBJ2-5	NA	CASSLGGTSAETQYF	TGCGCCAGCAGCCTCGGGGGAACTAGCGCGGAGACCCAGTACTTC
TRBV28	NA	TRBJ1-5	NA	CASSLGGGGNQPQHF	TGTGCCAGCAGTTTGGGTGGGGGGGGCAATCAGCCCCAGCATTTT
TRBV5-6	NA	TRBJ2-5	NA	CASSSFPAARETQYF	TGTGCCAGCAGCTCTTTCCCCGCGGCGCGAGAGACCCAGTACTTC
TRBV9	NA	TRBJ1-2	NA	CASSVGGTLANYGYTF	TGTGCCAGCAGCGTAGGAGGGACCCTAGCTAACTATGGCTACACCTTC
TRBV4-2	TRBD1	TRBJ1-5	few	CASSGDRGRVQPQHF	TGTGCCAGCAGCGGGGACAGGGGGAGGGTACAGCCCCAGCATTTT
TRBV5-1	TRBD2	TRBJ2-7	NA	CASSSIGLAENEQYF	TGCGCCAGCAGCTCTATAGGACTAGCGGAAAACGAGCAGTACTTC
TRBV11-1	NA	TRBJ2-7	NA	CASSPGHRLYEQYF	TGTGCCAGCAGCCCGGGACACCGGCTCTACGAGCAGTACTTC
TRBV5-1	TRBD1	TRBJ1-2	NA	CASSLAGTGGYTF	TGCGCCAGCAGCTTGGCGGGGACAGGGGGCTACACCTTC
TRBV6-1	NA	TRBJ2-2	NA	CASSIRGGELFF	TGTGCCAGCAGCATAAGGGGGGGGGAGCTGTTTTTT
TRBV7-7	NA	TRBJ2-7	NA	CASSFGWPSSYEQYF	TGTGCCAGCAGCTTCGGGTGGCCGAGCTCCTACGAGCAGTACTTC
TRBV2	TRBD2	TRBJ2-5	NA	CASSDASGDQETQYF	TGTGCCAGCAGTGATGCTAGCGGCGACCAAGAGACCCAGTACTTC
TRBV14	NA	TRBJ1-5	NA	CASSPRTGQPQHF	TGTGCCAGCAGCCCTCGAACGGGGCAGCCCCAGCATTTT
TRBV29-1	NA	TRBJ2-4	NA	CSVAGQLAKNIQYF	TGCAGCGTGGCGGGACAGCTAGCCAAAAACATTCAGTACTTC
TRBV6-1	TRBD1	TRBJ1-5	NA	CATGQGALVDQPQHF	TGTGCCACCGGACAGGGCGCTTTGGTCGATCAGCCCCAGCATTTT
TRBV29-1	TRBD1	TRBJ1-2	once	CSGGQGLDYGYTF	TGCAGCGGGGGACAGGGGCTGGACTATGGCTACACCTTC
TRBV5-1	TRBD2	TRBJ2-5	once	CASSPMTSGSVETQYF	TGCGCCAGCAGCCCGATGACTAGCGGGAGTGTAGAGACCCAGTACTTC
TRBV11-3	TRBD2	TRBJ2-3	NA	CASSIGTSGTDTQYF	TGTGCCAGCAGCATCGGGACTAGCGGCACAGATACGCAGTATTTT
TRBV5-4	TRBD2	TRBJ2-3	NA	CASRPGGVSTDTQYF	TGTGCCAGCAGACCGGGAGGGGTTAGCACAGATACGCAGTATTTT
TRBV6-5	NA	TRBJ1-2	NA	CASSPDRINYGYTF	TGTGCCAGCAGCCCGGACCGGATCAACTATGGCTACACCTTC
TRBV7-2	NA	TRBJ1-2	NA	CASSWDLDGYTF	TGTGCCAGCAGCTGGGACCTCGATGGCTACACCTTC
TRBV5-1	TRBD2	TRBJ2-1	NA	CASSLLFGEGNEQFF	TGCGCCAGCAGCCTCCTATTTGGGGAGGGGAATGAGCAGTTCTTC
TRBV5-1	NA	TRBJ2-5	NA	CASSPNRGGETQYF	TGCGCCAGCAGCCCAAACAGGGGAGGGGAGACCCAGTACTTC
TRBV6-1	TRBD2	TRBJ2-7	NA	CASRGLAGYNEQYF	TGTGCCAGCAGGGGACTAGCGGGTTACAACGAGCAGTACTTC
TRBV9	NA	TRBJ2-3	NA	CASSIRQQSDTQYF	TGTGCCAGCAGCATCAGACAACAGTCGGATACGCAGTATTTT
TRBV11-2	NA	TRBJ2-1	NA	CASSQGAAGLNEQFF	TGTGCCAGCAGCCAAGGGGCGGCGGGACTCAATGAGCAGTTCTTC
TRBV19	NA	TRBJ2-3	NA	CASSRGPDTQYF	TGTGCCAGTAGCCGGGGCCCAGATACGCAGTATTTT
TRBV28	NA	TRBJ2-1	NA	CASSLIGKIGYNEQFF	TGTGCCAGCAGTTTAATCGGCAAAATAGGCTACAATGAGCAGTTCTTC
TRBV5-4	NA	TRBJ2-3	once	CATATENPSTDTQYF	TGTGCCACCGCGACGGAGAACCCTAGCACAGATACGCAGTATTTT
TRBV6-1	NA	TRBJ1-6	once	CASSFQGAGSPLHF	TGTGCCAGCAGCTTCCAAGGGGCGGGCTCACCCCTCCACTTT
TRBV19	TRBD1	TRBJ1-1	few	CASSIDRATQTFEAFF	TGTGCCAGTAGTATCGACAGGGCAACCCAAACCTTTGAAGCTTTCTTT
TRBV6-6	NA	TRBJ2-3	NA	CASRWGAQGDTQYF	TGTGCCAGCAGGTGGGGGGCGCAAGGAGATACGCAGTATTTT
TRBV7-3	NA	TRBJ2-3	NA	CASSLFGGGVTDTQYF	TGTGCCAGCAGCTTATTTGGTGGGGGTGTCACAGATACGCAGTATTTT
TRBV7-3	NA	TRBJ2-7	NA	CASSPGTQYEQYF	TGTGCCAGCAGCCCAGGGACACAATACGAGCAGTACTTC
TRBV6-5	NA	TRBJ1-1	NA	CASSYGTRNTEAFF	TGTGCCAGCAGTTACGGGACAAGGAACACTGAAGCTTTCTTT
TRBV28	TRBD1	TRBJ2-7	NA	CASRTAGGREQYF	TGTGCCAGCCGGACGGCAGGGGGCCGCGAGCAGTACTTC
TRBV19	TRBD2	TRBJ2-2	NA	CASSIPSGANTGELFF	TGTGCCAGTAGTATCCCTAGCGGGGCGAACACCGGGGAGCTGTTTTTT
TRBV6-6	TRBD1	TRBJ1-2	NA	CASISGTGKTIGGYTF	TGTGCCAGTATATCCGGGACAGGAAAAACAATAGGTGGCTACACCTTC
TRBV2	TRBD1	TRBJ2-5	NA	CASRRRDRVYF	TGTGCCAGCAGGAGACGGGACAGGGTATACTTC
TRBV2	TRBD1	TRBJ1-2	NA	CASRPLDREYSPGYTF	TGTGCCAGCCGGCCGCTCGACAGGGAGTACTCACCTGGCTACACCTTC
TRBV15	NA	TRBJ2-2	once	CATSRPKGTGELFF	TGTGCCACCAGCAGGCCGAAGGGAACCGGGGAGCTGTTTTTT
TRBV7-3	NA	TRBJ2-5	NA	CASSLAGGSGAQYF	TGTGCCAGCAGCTTGGCAGGCGGTTCGGGGGCCCAGTACTTC
TRBV5-1	NA	TRBJ2-1	few	CASSFSPGLSYNEQFF	TGCGCCAGCAGCTTCTCTCCCGGGCTATCCTACAATGAGCAGTTCTTC
TRBV18	TRBD1	TRBJ2-3	few	CASSPQGASVLEAQYF	TGTGCCAGCTCACCCCAGGGGGCTTCCGTCCTAGAGGCGCAGTATTTT
TRBV6-5	NA	TRBJ1-1	once	CASTRFTGGTEAFF	TGTGCCAGCACCCGATTTACCGGGGGCACTGAAGCTTTCTTT
TRBV28	TRBD2	TRBJ2-2	NA	CASSLLSGGIYTGELFF	TGTGCCAGCAGTTTACTATCGGGAGGGATCTACACCGGGGAGCTGTTTTTT
TRBV14	TRBD1	TRBJ2-7	NA	CASSHRTGGLYEQYF	TGTGCCAGCAGCCACAGGACAGGGGGTTTGTACGAGCAGTACTTC
TRBV5-1	NA	TRBJ2-5	NA	CASRQAPQGKETQYF	TGCGCCAGCAGACAAGCGCCTCAGGGCAAAGAGACCCAGTACTTC
TRBV6-6	TRBD2	TRBJ2-3	NA	CASSPPGLADTDTQYF	TGTGCCAGCAGTCCCCCTGGACTAGCGGACACAGATACGCAGTATTTT